These T cell receptor beta chains were read from a single sample in a study of OX40 agonist ivuxolimab in advanced cancers. Sequencing was performed with immunoSEQ multiplex PCR; in TCRdb, only in-frame clones are kept and a portion is missing. This table holds just under 65,000 clones, 80% to 90% found once. The sample here was CD4+ or CD8+ T cells sorted from blood, taken in a trial of the OX40 agonist ivuxolimab. These TCRs come from an adult with an advanced solid tumor such as melanoma, head and neck, liver or kidney cancer. CDR3s include the opening cysteine and the closing phenylalanine or tryptophan. The D gene is left open where the match is weak. Rows give clone size only sometimes, using once, few, many, or a class for an expanded clone.

CDR3 DNA: TGTGCCAGCAGCTTAGGAGTGAGGGGTGGGGATTATGGCTACACCTTC
CDR3 protein: CASSLGVRGGDYGYTF
clone size: -
J gene: TRBJ1-2
V gene: TRBV7-8
D gene: -

CDR3 DNA: TGTGCCAGCAGCTTTGGGCCCAAGGGTGAAGCTTTCTTT
CDR3 protein: CASSFGPKGEAFF
clone size: -
J gene: TRBJ1-1
V gene: TRBV12-1
D gene: -

CDR3 DNA: TGTGCCAGCAGCTTAGGTGGGAATCACTACGAGCAGTACTTC
CDR3 protein: CASSLGGNHYEQYF
clone size: -
J gene: TRBJ2-7
V gene: TRBV7-9
D gene: -

CDR3 DNA: TGCAGCGTAGCGACAGGGGATAGCACTGGAAACACCATATATTTT
CDR3 protein: CSVATGDSTGNTIYF
clone size: -
J gene: TRBJ1-3
V gene: TRBV29-1
D gene: TRBD1

CDR3 DNA: TGTGCCAGCATCTCCCACGGGGGTCGAGGGACTGAAGCTTTCTTT
CDR3 protein: CASISHGGRGTEAFF
clone size: -
J gene: TRBJ1-1
V gene: TRBV28
D gene: -

CDR3 DNA: TGTGCCAGCAGCACCCTGACGGGGGGCTCCTACAATGAGCAGTTCTTC
CDR3 protein: CASSTLTGGSYNEQFF
clone size: -
J gene: TRBJ2-1
V gene: TRBV5-6
D gene: TRBD2

CDR3 DNA: TGTGCCAGCAGCTTACGCGGGGGGGCTACTTCACCCCTCCACTTT
CDR3 protein: CASSLRGGATSPLHF
clone size: -
J gene: TRBJ1-6
V gene: TRBV7-8
D gene: -

CDR3 DNA: TGTGCCAGCAGCTTGGGGGACAGGGGGTACAATGAGCAGTTCTTC
CDR3 protein: CASSLGDRGYNEQFF
clone size: -
J gene: TRBJ2-1
V gene: TRBV5-6
D gene: TRBD1

CDR3 DNA: TGCGCCAGCAGCCAGAGGGGGCACGGGACCCAGTACTTC
CDR3 protein: CASSQRGHGTQYF
clone size: -
J gene: TRBJ2-5
V gene: TRBV4-3
D gene: TRBD1

CDR3 DNA: TGTGCCAGCAGCTCCCGAGACCGGAACACTGAAGCTTTCTTT
CDR3 protein: CASSSRDRNTEAFF
clone size: -
J gene: TRBJ1-1
V gene: TRBV5-4
D gene: -

CDR3 DNA: TGTGCCAGCCAGATATTTCCAGGGGGAGTCAACTATGGCTACACCTTC
CDR3 protein: CASQIFPGGVNYGYTF
clone size: -
J gene: TRBJ1-2
V gene: TRBV19
D gene: TRBD1

CDR3 DNA: TGTGCCAGCAGCCTCAGAGGGACAGGGGTAACCGGGGAGCTGTTTTTT
CDR3 protein: CASSLRGTGVTGELFF
clone size: -
J gene: TRBJ2-2
V gene: TRBV11-2
D gene: TRBD1

CDR3 DNA: TGTGCCAGCGACGAGTGGGAGGGACTAGCAGAGACCCAGTACTTC
CDR3 protein: CASDEWEGLAETQYF
clone size: few
J gene: TRBJ2-5
V gene: TRBV7-2
D gene: TRBD2

CDR3 DNA: TGTGCCAGCAGTGAGGGGGGGCTAGCCAAAAACATTCAGTACTTC
CDR3 protein: CASSEGGLAKNIQYF
clone size: -
J gene: TRBJ2-4
V gene: TRBV6-6
D gene: -

CDR3 DNA: TGTGCCTGGAGTGTAAATGGGGACGAGCAGTACTTC
CDR3 protein: CAWSVNGDEQYF
clone size: -
J gene: TRBJ2-7
V gene: TRBV30
D gene: -

CDR3 DNA: TGTGCCAGCAGTGAGTGTAGCAGGATCACCGTCGACGAGACCCAGTACTTC
CDR3 protein: CASSECSRITVDETQYF
clone size: -
J gene: TRBJ2-5
V gene: TRBV6-4
D gene: -

CDR3 DNA: TGCGCCAGCAGCGGGGAAGGAGGTACTGAAGCTTTCTTT
CDR3 protein: CASSGEGGTEAFF
clone size: -
J gene: TRBJ1-1
V gene: TRBV5-1
D gene: -

CDR3 DNA: TGTGCCAGCAGCCAAGGCAGGGGTTGGACTGAAGCTTTCTTT
CDR3 protein: CASSQGRGWTEAFF
clone size: -
J gene: TRBJ1-1
V gene: TRBV4-2
D gene: -

CDR3 DNA: TGTGCCTGGGCACGGGGGTACCAAGAGACCCAGTACTTC
CDR3 protein: CAWARGYQETQYF
clone size: few
J gene: TRBJ2-5
V gene: TRBV30
D gene: -

CDR3 DNA: TGTGCCAGCAGCCCACCTGAGGGCTACGAGCAGTACTTC
CDR3 protein: CASSPPEGYEQYF
clone size: -
J gene: TRBJ2-7
V gene: TRBV5-6
D gene: -

CDR3 DNA: TGTGCCAGCAGTGTCGGCAGGCACGCTTCACCCCTCCACTTT
CDR3 protein: CASSVGRHASPLHF
clone size: -
J gene: TRBJ1-6
V gene: TRBV2
D gene: -

CDR3 DNA: TGTGCCAGCAGCCCGAAGCGGGACACCGGGGAGCTGTTTTTT
CDR3 protein: CASSPKRDTGELFF
clone size: -
J gene: TRBJ2-2
V gene: TRBV7-3
D gene: -

CDR3 DNA: TGTGCCAGCAGCCGGCGGACGGAGAGGAATCAGCCCCAGCATTTT
CDR3 protein: CASSRRTERNQPQHF
clone size: -
J gene: TRBJ1-5
V gene: TRBV5-6
D gene: -

CDR3 DNA: TGTGCCTGGAGTACTTTATGGGGCTACACCTTC
CDR3 protein: CAWSTLWGYTF
clone size: -
J gene: TRBJ1-2
V gene: TRBV30
D gene: -

CDR3 DNA: TGTGCCAGCAGCTTATTGGATGCTGGAAACACCATATATTTT
CDR3 protein: CASSLLDAGNTIYF
clone size: -
J gene: TRBJ1-3
V gene: TRBV7-9
D gene: -

CDR3 DNA: TGTGCCAGCAAATTAAACACTGAAGCTTTCTTT
CDR3 protein: CASKLNTEAFF
clone size: -
J gene: TRBJ1-1
V gene: TRBV2
D gene: -

CDR3 DNA: TGTGCCAGCAGCCATATAAGGACAGCCGCCCAGTACTTC
CDR3 protein: CASSHIRTAAQYF
clone size: -
J gene: TRBJ2-5
V gene: TRBV6-1
D gene: -

CDR3 DNA: TGCGCCAGCAGCCTGAAACAGGGGGCTACTGAAGCTTTCTTT
CDR3 protein: CASSLKQGATEAFF
clone size: -
J gene: TRBJ1-1
V gene: TRBV4-3
D gene: TRBD1

CDR3 DNA: TGCGCCAGCAGCTTGGGCGGGACACACGGAATGAATTCACCCCTCCACTTT
CDR3 protein: CASSLGGTHGMNSPLHF
clone size: few
J gene: TRBJ1-6
V gene: TRBV5-1
D gene: -

CDR3 DNA: TGCGCCAGCAGCTTGGACGACATGGAGACCCAGTACTTC
CDR3 protein: CASSLDDMETQYF
clone size: -
J gene: TRBJ2-5
V gene: TRBV5-1
D gene: -

CDR3 DNA: TGTGCCAGCAGCCCTGGGACAGCCGCTAATGAAAAACTGTTTTTT
CDR3 protein: CASSPGTAANEKLFF
clone size: -
J gene: TRBJ1-4
V gene: TRBV4-2
D gene: TRBD1

CDR3 DNA: TGTGCCAGCAGCGATGGGCCCCTTGACGTCCTGACTTTC
CDR3 protein: CASSDGPLDVLTF
clone size: -
J gene: TRBJ2-6
V gene: TRBV6-4
D gene: -

CDR3 DNA: TGTGCCAGTAGTGGACGGATGAACACTGAAGCTTTCTTT
CDR3 protein: CASSGRMNTEAFF
clone size: -
J gene: TRBJ1-1
V gene: TRBV19
D gene: -

CDR3 DNA: TGTGCCTGGAGTCCCACGGGTTTCTACGAGCAGTACTTC
CDR3 protein: CAWSPTGFYEQYF
clone size: -
J gene: TRBJ2-7
V gene: TRBV30
D gene: -

CDR3 DNA: TGTGCCAGCAGATCACAACAGGGGCAGTCGGCCACAGATACGCAGTATTTT
CDR3 protein: CASRSQQGQSATDTQYF
clone size: -
J gene: TRBJ2-3
V gene: TRBV7-9
D gene: TRBD1

CDR3 DNA: TGTGCCAGCAGTTACCTGGCTGAAGCTTTCTTT
CDR3 protein: CASSYLAEAFF
clone size: -
J gene: TRBJ1-1
V gene: TRBV6-5
D gene: -

CDR3 DNA: TGCGCCAGCAGCGTTGGACAGCGTGAAGCTTTCTTT
CDR3 protein: CASSVGQREAFF
clone size: -
J gene: TRBJ1-1
V gene: TRBV5-1
D gene: -

CDR3 DNA: TGTGCCAGCAGCTACGGGACAGGGAATAAGCAGTTCTTC
CDR3 protein: CASSYGTGNKQFF
clone size: few
J gene: TRBJ2-1
V gene: TRBV7-6
D gene: TRBD1